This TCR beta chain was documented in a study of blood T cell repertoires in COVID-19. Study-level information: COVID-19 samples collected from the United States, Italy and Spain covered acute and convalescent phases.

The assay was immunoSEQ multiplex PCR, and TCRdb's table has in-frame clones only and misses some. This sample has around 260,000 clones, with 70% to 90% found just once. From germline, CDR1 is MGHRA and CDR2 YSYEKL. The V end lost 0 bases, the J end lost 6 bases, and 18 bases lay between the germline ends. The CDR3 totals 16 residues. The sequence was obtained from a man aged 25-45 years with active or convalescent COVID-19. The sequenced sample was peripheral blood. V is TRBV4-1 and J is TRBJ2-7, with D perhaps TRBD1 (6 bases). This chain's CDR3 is CASSQDGPQGISEQYF. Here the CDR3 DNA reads TGCGCCAGCAGCCAAGATGGTCCACAGGGCATCTCCGAGCAGTACTTC.